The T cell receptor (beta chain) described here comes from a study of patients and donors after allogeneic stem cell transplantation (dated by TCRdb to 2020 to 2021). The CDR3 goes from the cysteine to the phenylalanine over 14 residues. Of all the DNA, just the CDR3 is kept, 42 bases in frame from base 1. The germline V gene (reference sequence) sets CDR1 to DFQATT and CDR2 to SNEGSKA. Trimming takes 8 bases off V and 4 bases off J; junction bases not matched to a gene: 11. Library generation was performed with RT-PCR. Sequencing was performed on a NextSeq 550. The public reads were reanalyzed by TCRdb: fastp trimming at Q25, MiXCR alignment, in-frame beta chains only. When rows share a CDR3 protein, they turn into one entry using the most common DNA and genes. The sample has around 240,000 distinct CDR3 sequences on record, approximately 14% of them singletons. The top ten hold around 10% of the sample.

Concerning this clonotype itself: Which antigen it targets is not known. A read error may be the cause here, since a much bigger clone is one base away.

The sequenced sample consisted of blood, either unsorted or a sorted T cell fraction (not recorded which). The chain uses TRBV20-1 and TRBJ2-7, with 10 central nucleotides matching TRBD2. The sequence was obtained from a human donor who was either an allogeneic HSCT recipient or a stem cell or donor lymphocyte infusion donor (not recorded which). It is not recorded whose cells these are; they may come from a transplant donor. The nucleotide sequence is TGCAGTACTTCCAATAGCGGGGGGTCGTACGAGCAGTACTTC. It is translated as CSTSNSGGSYEQYF.